The rows below give T cell receptor beta chains drawn from one sample of a study of shared clonotypes between healthy human individuals. Profiling relied on immunoSEQ multiplex PCR, and the TCRdb table lists in-frame clones only, not all of them. Of 950,000 to 1,300,000 clones listed, roughly 70% are singletons. Input material: memory CD4+ T cells sorted from blood. All receptors come from a man younger than 30 in good health. Both conserved end residues are part of each CDR3. The D gene is left open where the match is weak. The size field is filled for only some rows; it gives once, few, many or a size class.

>-|-|TRBJ1-2|TRBV19
CASSIDSQYGYTF
TGTGCCAGTAGTATTGACAGTCAATATGGCTACACCTTC
>-|once|TRBJ2-5|TRBV9
CASNRRGQVETQYF
TGTGCCAGCAACAGGAGGGGGCAGGTAGAGACCCAGTACTTC
>-|-|TRBJ1-3|TRBV30
CAWSAQMGKGNTIYF
TGTGCCTGGAGTGCCCAAATGGGAAAGGGAAACACCATATATTTT
>TRBD1|-|TRBJ2-5|TRBV7-9
CASSLGTGGSETQYF
TGTGCCAGCAGCTTAGGGACAGGGGGCTCGGAGACCCAGTACTTC
>TRBD1|-|TRBJ2-6|TRBV18
CASSPQGAGANVLTF
TGTGCCAGCTCCCCACAGGGGGCTGGGGCCAACGTCCTGACTTTC
>-|-|TRBJ2-7|TRBV5-1
CASSEAQGGGVEQYF
TGCGCCAGCAGCGAGGCACAGGGAGGAGGAGTCGAGCAGTACTTC
>-|few|TRBJ2-7|TRBV30
CAWSHPGTSYEQYF
TGTGCCTGGAGTCATCCAGGGACCTCCTACGAGCAGTACTTC
>-|few|TRBJ2-3|TRBV11-1
CASTLTRGAGTDTQYF
TGTGCCAGCACCCTTACCCGGGGGGCTGGGACAGATACGCAGTATTTT
>-|-|TRBJ2-2|TRBV27
CASSRDGLARTGELFF
TGTGCCAGCAGCAGGGATGGCCTAGCGCGCACCGGGGAGCTGTTTTTT
>TRBD2|-|TRBJ2-2|TRBV7-9
CASSLATSLNTGELFF
TGTGCCAGCAGCTTAGCGACTAGCTTGAACACCGGGGAGCTGTTTTTT
>-|-|TRBJ1-3|TRBV11-2
CASSLPGLGNTIYF
TGTGCCAGCAGCTTGCCAGGGCTTGGAAACACCATATATTTT
>-|many|TRBJ2-5|TRBV7-2
CASTRKPRETQYF
TGTGCCAGCACAAGGAAGCCTCGGGAGACCCAGTACTTC
>-|few|TRBJ1-1|TRBV6-6
CASSYSQGRYTEAFF
TGTGCCAGCAGTTACTCGCAGGGAAGGTACACTGAAGCTTTCTTT
>TRBD2|-|TRBJ2-2|TRBV11-3
CASSPALAGGPGELFF
TGTGCCAGCAGCCCGGCACTAGCGGGGGGGCCCGGGGAGCTGTTTTTT
>-|-|TRBJ2-2|TRBV5-8
CASSLDRVLGTGELFF
TGTGCCAGCAGCTTGGATCGGGTCCTGGGAACCGGGGAGCTGTTTTTT
>-|-|TRBJ1-2|TRBV6-1
CASNRGDGYTF
TGTGCCAGCAATAGAGGGGACGGCTACACCTTC
>-|-|TRBJ2-5|TRBV2
CASRRKSGEQETQYF
TGTGCCAGCAGGCGGAAGTCAGGGGAACAAGAGACCCAGTACTTC
>TRBD1|few|TRBJ1-6|TRBV2
CASSVGDRGNSPLHF
TGTGCCAGCAGTGTCGGGGACAGGGGTAATTCACCCCTCCACTTT
>-|-|TRBJ1-6|TRBV7-6
CASSLVQGGETYNSPLHF
TGTGCCAGCAGCTTAGTACAGGGAGGGGAGACCTATAATTCACCCCTCCACTTT
>-|few|TRBJ1-6|TRBV6-5
CASRRQKLGSPLHF
TGTGCCAGCAGAAGACAGAAACTGGGATCACCCCTCCACTTT
>TRBD2|-|TRBJ2-7|TRBV4-2
CASSQQGGTSGDEQYF
TGTGCCAGCAGCCAACAAGGGGGGACTAGCGGGGACGAGCAGTACTTC
>-|-|TRBJ1-1|TRBV28
CASSWGMGRGAFF
TGTGCCAGCAGTTGGGGTATGGGCAGGGGAGCTTTCTTT
>-|-|TRBJ1-3|TRBV19
CASTSYGARGNTIYF
TGTGCCAGTACCTCATACGGGGCGAGAGGAAACACCATATATTTT
>-|-|TRBJ1-2|TRBV5-6
CASSLGASGAPYYGYTF
TGTGCCAGCAGCTTGGGGGCGTCAGGGGCACCGTACTATGGCTACACCTTC
>TRBD1|-|TRBJ2-7|TRBV28
CASLRERDSSYEQYF
TGTGCCAGCTTACGTGAAAGGGACAGCTCCTACGAGCAGTACTTC
>-|-|TRBJ2-2|TRBV6-5
CASRRLDTDTGELFF
TGTGCCAGCAGGAGACTGGACACAGATACCGGGGAGCTGTTTTTT
>-|-|TRBJ1-1|TRBV18
CASSRTRQSGGGNTEAFF
TGTGCCAGCTCACGAACAAGACAATCAGGCGGGGGGAACACTGAAGCTTTCTTT
>TRBD2|-|TRBJ2-7|TRBV2
CASSVGRDATYEQYF
TGTGCCAGCAGTGTCGGGAGGGACGCTACCTACGAGCAGTACTTC
>TRBD2|-|TRBJ2-1|TRBV5-4
CASRKTSGSPGSSYNEQFF
TGTGCCAGCAGGAAGACTAGCGGGAGCCCCGGAAGCTCCTACAATGAGCAGTTCTTC
>TRBD1|-|TRBJ2-1|TRBV5-8
CASSPPRGRSYNEQFF
TGTGCCAGCAGCCCTCCCAGGGGGCGATCCTACAATGAGCAGTTCTTC
>-|-|TRBJ2-7|TRBV13
CASSLVGSNAYEQYF
TGTGCCAGCAGCCTAGTCGGGTCTAACGCCTACGAGCAGTACTTC
>-|-|TRBJ2-2|TRBV2
CASSVLAGGELFF
TGTGCCAGCAGTGTACTAGCCGGAGGGGAGCTGTTTTTT
>-|-|TRBJ2-5|TRBV10-3
CAISSKVGPQETQYF
TGTGCCATCAGTTCCAAAGTGGGACCCCAAGAGACCCAGTACTTC
>-|-|TRBJ1-3|TRBV5-1
CASSPGAQRGNTIYF
TGCGCCAGCAGCCCCGGGGCCCAAAGAGGAAACACCATATATTTT
>-|-|TRBJ1-1|TRBV5-1
CASSQTGSGTEAFF
TGCGCCAGCAGTCAAACAGGGAGTGGCACTGAAGCTTTCTTT
>TRBD1|-|TRBJ2-7|TRBV11-2
CASSPTRDSVYEQYF
TGTGCCAGCAGTCCGACCCGGGACAGTGTCTACGAGCAGTACTTC
>-|-|TRBJ2-7|TRBV5-1
CASSLGEYEQYF
TGCGCCAGCAGCTTGGGAGAATACGAGCAGTACTTC
>-|-|TRBJ1-4|TRBV19
CASREGRGEKLFF
TGTGCCAGTAGAGAGGGGCGGGGGGAAAAACTGTTTTTT
>TRBD1|-|TRBJ1-1|TRBV30
CAWKQGTEAFF
TGTGCCTGGAAACAGGGGACTGAAGCTTTCTTT
>-|-|TRBJ1-1|TRBV30
CAWSSLGNTEAFF
TGTGCCTGGAGTTCCCTGGGGAACACTGAAGCTTTCTTT
>TRBD1|few|TRBJ1-2|TRBV11-2
CASSSLDRGMYGYTF
TGTGCCAGCAGCTCTCTGGACAGGGGGATGTATGGCTACACCTTC
>-|-|TRBJ2-7|TRBV6-1
CASTRGVTYEQYF
TGTGCCAGCACTAGGGGGGTGACCTACGAGCAGTACTTC
>TRBD1|once|TRBJ1-4|TRBV9
CASSARDRPTNEKLFF
TGTGCCAGCAGCGCCCGGGACAGACCAACTAATGAAAAACTGTTTTTT
>-|-|TRBJ2-2|TRBV5-6
CASSDLGQGNTGELFF
TGTGCCAGCAGCGACTTAGGGCAGGGGAACACCGGGGAGCTGTTTTTT
>-|-|TRBJ2-7|TRBV5-6
CASSLYQSSYEQYF
TGTGCCAGCAGCTTGTACCAGAGCTCCTACGAGCAGTACTTC
>-|-|TRBJ1-1|TRBV4-2
CASSQSVLNTEAFF
TGTGCCAGCAGCCAATCGGTGCTGAACACTGAAGCTTTCTTT
>TRBD2|-|TRBJ2-2|TRBV5-1
CASGKLAGVSTGELFF
TGCGCCAGCGGAAAACTAGCGGGGGTCAGCACCGGGGAGCTGTTTTTT
>-|-|TRBJ2-7|TRBV18
CASSTRLGEQYF
TGTGCCAGCTCAACAAGACTAGGCGAGCAGTACTTC
>-|few|TRBJ1-5|TRBV19
CASSARTGSNQPQHF
TGTGCCAGTAGTGCGAGGACGGGAAGCAATCAGCCCCAGCATTTT
>-|few|TRBJ1-5|TRBV10-3
CATRGARGSNQPQHF
TGTGCCACCCGGGGAGCACGAGGGAGCAATCAGCCCCAGCATTTT
>TRBD2|-|TRBJ2-3|TRBV4-3
CASSQDGRAADTQYF
TGCGCCAGCAGCCAAGACGGGAGGGCCGCAGATACGCAGTATTTT
>-|-|TRBJ1-1|TRBV5-8
CASSFSRGRARTEAFF
TGTGCCAGCAGCTTTTCTCGTGGACGAGCGCGCACTGAAGCTTTCTTT
>TRBD1|-|TRBJ1-5|TRBV5-1
CASSLGTGGEGQPQHF
TGCGCCAGCAGCTTGGGAACAGGGGGCGAGGGTCAGCCCCAGCATTTT
>-|-|TRBJ1-3|TRBV4-1
CASSSNRESFSGNTIYF
TGCGCCAGCAGCTCAAATCGAGAGTCCTTCTCTGGAAACACCATATATTTT